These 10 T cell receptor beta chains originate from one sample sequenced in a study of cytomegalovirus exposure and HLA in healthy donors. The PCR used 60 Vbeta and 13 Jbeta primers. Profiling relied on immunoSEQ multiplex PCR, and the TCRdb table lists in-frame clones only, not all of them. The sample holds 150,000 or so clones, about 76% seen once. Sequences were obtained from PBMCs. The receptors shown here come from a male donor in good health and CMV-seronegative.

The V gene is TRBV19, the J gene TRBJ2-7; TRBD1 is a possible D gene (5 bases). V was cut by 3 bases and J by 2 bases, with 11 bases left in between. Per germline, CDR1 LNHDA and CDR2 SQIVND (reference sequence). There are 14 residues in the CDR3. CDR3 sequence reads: CASSIGAGPYEQYF. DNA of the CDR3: TGTGCCAGTAGTATTGGGGCAGGACCCTACGAGCAGTACTTC.

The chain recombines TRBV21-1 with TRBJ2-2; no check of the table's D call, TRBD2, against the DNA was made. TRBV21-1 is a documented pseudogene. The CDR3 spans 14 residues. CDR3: CASSQTGVAGELFF. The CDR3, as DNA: TGTGCCAGCAGCCAAACGGGGGTGGCCGGGGAGCTGTTTTTT.

The CDR3 loop reads CASSLVEGASEQFF. The CDR3 coding sequence is TGTGCCAGCAGCTTAGTGGAGGGGGCAAGTGAGCAGTTCTTC. V gene TRBV7-9 combines with J gene TRBJ2-1; possibly TRBD1 for D (7 bases). Trimming shortened V by 1 base and J by 9 bases, and 13 bases separated the two germline ends. The CDR3 is made up of 14 amino acids. Per germline, CDR1 SEHNR and CDR2 FQNEAQ (reference sequence).

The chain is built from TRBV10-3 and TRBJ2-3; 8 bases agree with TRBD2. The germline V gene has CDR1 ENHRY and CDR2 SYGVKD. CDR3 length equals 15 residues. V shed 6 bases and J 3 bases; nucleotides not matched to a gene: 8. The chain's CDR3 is CAISPLSGRTDTQYF. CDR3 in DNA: TGTGCCATCAGCCCTCTGAGCGGGAGAACAGATACGCAGTATTTT.

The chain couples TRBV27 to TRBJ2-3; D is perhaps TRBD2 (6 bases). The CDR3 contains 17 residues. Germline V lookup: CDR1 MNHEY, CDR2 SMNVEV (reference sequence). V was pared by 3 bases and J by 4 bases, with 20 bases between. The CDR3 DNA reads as TGTGCCAGCAGTTTGCGCGGGACCCCCCTGGGTGCAGATACGCAGTATTTT. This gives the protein CASSLRGTPLGADTQYF.

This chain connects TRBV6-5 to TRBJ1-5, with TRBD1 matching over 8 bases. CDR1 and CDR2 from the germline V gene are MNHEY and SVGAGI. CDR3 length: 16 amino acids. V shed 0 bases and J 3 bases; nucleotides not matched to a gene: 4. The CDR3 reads CASSYSAQGANQPQHF. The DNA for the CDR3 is TGTGCCAGCAGTTACTCAGCGCAGGGGGCCAATCAGCCCCAGCATTTT.

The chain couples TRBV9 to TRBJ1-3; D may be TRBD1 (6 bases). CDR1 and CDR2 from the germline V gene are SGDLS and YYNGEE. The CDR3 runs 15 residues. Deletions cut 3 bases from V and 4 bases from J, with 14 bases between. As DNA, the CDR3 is TGTGCCAGCAGCGAAGGGGCACAGGGAGGAAACACCATATATTTT. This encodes CASSEGAQGGNTIYF.

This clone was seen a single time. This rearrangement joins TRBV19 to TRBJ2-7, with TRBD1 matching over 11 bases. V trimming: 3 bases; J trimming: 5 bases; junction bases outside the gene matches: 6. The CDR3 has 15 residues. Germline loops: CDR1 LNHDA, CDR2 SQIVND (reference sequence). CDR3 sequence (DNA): TGTGCCAGTAGTATTGACAGGACAGGGGGCAACGAGCAGTACTTC. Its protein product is CASSIDRTGGNEQYF.

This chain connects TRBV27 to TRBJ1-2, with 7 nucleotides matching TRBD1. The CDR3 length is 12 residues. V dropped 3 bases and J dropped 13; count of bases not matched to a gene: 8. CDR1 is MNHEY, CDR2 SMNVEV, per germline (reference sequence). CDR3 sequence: CASSLNRGQFTF. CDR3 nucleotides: TGTGCCAGCAGTTTGAACCGGGGACAGTTCACCTTC.

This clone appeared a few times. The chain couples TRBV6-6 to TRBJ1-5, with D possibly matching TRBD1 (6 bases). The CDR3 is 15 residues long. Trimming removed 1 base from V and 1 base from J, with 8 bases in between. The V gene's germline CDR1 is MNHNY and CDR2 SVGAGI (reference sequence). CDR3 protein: CASSYLDSSNQPQHF. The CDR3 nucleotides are TGTGCCAGCAGTTACTTGGACAGCAGCAATCAGCCCCAGCATTTT.